A selection of T cell receptor beta chains follows, all from one sample in a study. TCRdb called the 5' RACE reads again in MiXCR, with one record for every CDR3 protein. The profile shows 60,000 to 65,000 distinct CDR3 sequences, around a fifth of them singletons. Specimen: memory CD4+ T cells sorted from a lymph node. The origin of the receptors is a female donor with breast cancer. Each CDR3 is given with its conserved first and last residue. D genes are given only for firm matches. Size is stated for part of the rows, as once, few or many counts, or as a class when the clone is expanded.

j_gene: TRBJ2-5; abundance: many; d_gene: .; v_gene: TRBV5-1; CDR3nt: TGCGCCAGCACCAACCTAGGCGGGCAAGAGACCCAGTACTTC; CDR3aa: CASTNLGGQETQYF
j_gene: TRBJ1-2; abundance: many; d_gene: .; v_gene: TRBV7-2; CDR3nt: TGTGCCAGCAGCCCACAGAGATATGGCTACACCTTC; CDR3aa: CASSPQRYGYTF
j_gene: TRBJ1-5; abundance: many; d_gene: .; v_gene: TRBV6-2/TRBV6-3; CDR3nt: TGTGCCAGCAGTTACACATTAAATCAGCCCCAGCATTTT; CDR3aa: CASSYTLNQPQHF
j_gene: TRBJ2-7; abundance: many; d_gene: .; v_gene: TRBV12-3/TRBV12-4; CDR3nt: TGTGCCAGCAGTTTGGATACCGGGACACAATACGAGCAGTACTTC; CDR3aa: CASSLDTGTQYEQYF
j_gene: TRBJ1-5; abundance: .; d_gene: .; v_gene: TRBV5-1; CDR3nt: TGCGCCAGCAGCCCGGTGGGGGGGCAGCCCCAGCATTTT; CDR3aa: CASSPVGGQPQHF
j_gene: TRBJ2-2; abundance: many; d_gene: .; v_gene: TRBV5-1; CDR3nt: TGCGCCAGCAGCTTGTCCCCGAACACCGGGGAGCTGTTTTTT; CDR3aa: CASSLSPNTGELFF
j_gene: TRBJ2-5; abundance: few; d_gene: .; v_gene: TRBV6-1; CDR3nt: TGTGCCAGCAGTGTAGGGGGTCAAGGAGAGACCCAGTACTTC; CDR3aa: CASSVGGQGETQYF
j_gene: TRBJ2-3; abundance: .; d_gene: .; v_gene: TRBV20-1; CDR3nt: TGCAGTGCTAGAGATTTAAGAGCGGCAGATACGCAGTATTTT; CDR3aa: CSARDLRAADTQYF
j_gene: TRBJ2-3; abundance: many; d_gene: .; v_gene: TRBV5-4; CDR3nt: TGTGCCAGCAGCTCTAGGTGGAGCCTGGGAGCGGCAGATACGCAGTATTTT; CDR3aa: CASSSRWSLGAADTQYF
j_gene: TRBJ2-3; abundance: many; d_gene: TRBD2; v_gene: TRBV5-1; CDR3nt: TGCGCCAGCAGCACGGGACTAGCGGGAGGGACAGATACGCAGTATTTT; CDR3aa: CASSTGLAGGTDTQYF
j_gene: TRBJ2-1; abundance: .; d_gene: TRBD1; v_gene: TRBV6-5; CDR3nt: TGTGCCAGCAGTCCTGCTACAGGGGGCGAGTTCTTC; CDR3aa: CASSPATGGEFF
j_gene: TRBJ2-6; abundance: .; d_gene: .; v_gene: TRBV5-1; CDR3nt: TGCGCCAGCAGCTTGGAGCCAGGCTTCTCACCTGGGGCCAACGTCCTGACTTTC; CDR3aa: CASSLEPGFSPGANVLTF
j_gene: TRBJ2-5; abundance: few; d_gene: TRBD1; v_gene: TRBV11-3; CDR3nt: TGTGCCAGCAGGGGGACAGGCCAAGAGACCCAGTACTTC; CDR3aa: CASRGTGQETQYF
j_gene: TRBJ1-4; abundance: few; d_gene: TRBD1; v_gene: TRBV10-3; CDR3nt: TGTGCCATCAGTGAAGGGGACAGGTCTGCAACTAATGAAAAACTGTTTTTT; CDR3aa: CAISEGDRSATNEKLFF
j_gene: TRBJ2-1; abundance: .; d_gene: .; v_gene: TRBV5-1; CDR3nt: TGCGCCAGCAGCTTGACAGGCAATGAGCGGTTCTTC; CDR3aa: CASSLTGNERFF
j_gene: TRBJ2-5; abundance: .; d_gene: TRBD2; v_gene: TRBV5-1; CDR3nt: TGCGCCAGCAGCCCCTCCCCAGCGGGAGGTGGGGAGACCCAGTACTTC; CDR3aa: CASSPSPAGGGETQYF
j_gene: TRBJ2-7; abundance: .; d_gene: .; v_gene: TRBV24-1; CDR3nt: TGTGCCACCGTAAACGGGGGTTCCATCCACGAGCAGTACTTC; CDR3aa: CATVNGGSIHEQYF
j_gene: TRBJ2-2; abundance: few; d_gene: .; v_gene: TRBV24-1; CDR3nt: TGTGCCACCAGTGATGTGACCGGGGAGCTGTTTTTT; CDR3aa: CATSDVTGELFF
j_gene: TRBJ1-1; abundance: .; d_gene: .; v_gene: TRBV6-5; CDR3nt: TGTGCCAGCAGACAGAACAGGGAAACTGAAGCTTTCTTT; CDR3aa: CASRQNRETEAFF
j_gene: TRBJ2-5; abundance: .; d_gene: .; v_gene: TRBV12-3/TRBV12-4; CDR3nt: TGTGCCAGCAGTTTAAGCCAAGAGGCCCAGTACTTC; CDR3aa: CASSLSQEAQYF
j_gene: TRBJ2-7; abundance: few; d_gene: TRBD1; v_gene: TRBV7-2; CDR3nt: TGTGCCAGCAGCCTCAATACACCCGGGACAGGGGGCGACGAGCAGTACTTC; CDR3aa: CASSLNTPGTGGDEQYF
j_gene: TRBJ2-6; abundance: few; d_gene: .; v_gene: TRBV15; CDR3nt: TGTGCCACCAGCATCCCTGGGGCCAACGTCCTGACTTTC; CDR3aa: CATSIPGANVLTF
j_gene: TRBJ1-5; abundance: few; d_gene: TRBD1; v_gene: TRBV4-2; CDR3nt: TGTGCCAGCAGCCAACTGGACAGGGAAACAGGCCAGCCCCAGCATTTT; CDR3aa: CASSQLDRETGQPQHF
j_gene: TRBJ2-7; abundance: few; d_gene: .; v_gene: TRBV27; CDR3nt: TGTGCCAGCAGGTCCGGGGTCGAGCAGTACTTC; CDR3aa: CASRSGVEQYF
j_gene: TRBJ2-3; abundance: .; d_gene: .; v_gene: TRBV5-4; CDR3nt: TGTGCCAGCAGCCCGGACCGGAGCTTCGGCACAGATACGCAGTATTTT; CDR3aa: CASSPDRSFGTDTQYF
j_gene: TRBJ1-1; abundance: .; d_gene: .; v_gene: TRBV6-1; CDR3nt: TGTGCCAGCAGGACAACTCGGGGCGCTGAAGCTTTCTTT; CDR3aa: CASRTTRGAEAFF
j_gene: TRBJ2-3; abundance: .; d_gene: .; v_gene: TRBV5-1; CDR3nt: TGCGCCAGCAGCGCACGGGACGGGATCACAGATACGCAGTATTTT; CDR3aa: CASSARDGITDTQYF
j_gene: TRBJ2-6; abundance: many; d_gene: .; v_gene: TRBV7-2; CDR3nt: TGTGCCAGCAGTTACTACAGGGTCGGGGCCAACGTCCTGACTTTC; CDR3aa: CASSYYRVGANVLTF
j_gene: TRBJ2-7; abundance: few; d_gene: TRBD2; v_gene: TRBV28; CDR3nt: TGTGCCAGCAGCTTAATCCTAGCGGGATCCTACGAGCAGTACTTC; CDR3aa: CASSLILAGSYEQYF
j_gene: TRBJ2-3; abundance: few; d_gene: TRBD2; v_gene: TRBV12-3/TRBV12-4; CDR3nt: TGTGCCAGCAGTTTTGGGACTAGCGGCACAGATACGCAGTATTTT; CDR3aa: CASSFGTSGTDTQYF
j_gene: TRBJ1-1; abundance: few; d_gene: .; v_gene: TRBV12-3/TRBV12-4; CDR3nt: TGTGCCAGCAGTGCGGGACATTCGAACACTGAAGCTTTCTTT; CDR3aa: CASSAGHSNTEAFF
j_gene: TRBJ1-2; abundance: .; d_gene: .; v_gene: TRBV6-1; CDR3nt: TGTGCCAGCAGTGAAAGGTCGGGCTCCTATGGCTACACCTTC; CDR3aa: CASSERSGSYGYTF
j_gene: TRBJ2-2; abundance: .; d_gene: .; v_gene: TRBV6-5; CDR3nt: TGTGCCAGCAAAAGGGCCACCGGGGAGCGGTTTTTT; CDR3aa: CASKRATGERFF
j_gene: TRBJ2-7; abundance: few; d_gene: TRBD1; v_gene: TRBV7-9; CDR3nt: TGTGCCAGCAGCAACCCGGGACAGGGTTCCTACGAGCAGTACTTC; CDR3aa: CASSNPGQGSYEQYF
j_gene: TRBJ1-1; abundance: many; d_gene: TRBD1; v_gene: TRBV6-5; CDR3nt: TGTGCCAGCAGGCCGGACAGGTTGGGTGAAGCTTTCTTT; CDR3aa: CASRPDRLGEAFF
j_gene: TRBJ1-1; abundance: .; d_gene: TRBD1; v_gene: TRBV20-1; CDR3nt: TGCAGTGCTAGCTGGACAGGAGAGGGGACTGAAGCTTTCTTT; CDR3aa: CSASWTGEGTEAFF
j_gene: TRBJ1-5; abundance: few; d_gene: .; v_gene: TRBV20-1; CDR3nt: TGCAGTGCACTGGGCCCCCGAGGGAGCAATCAGCCCCAGCATTTT; CDR3aa: CSALGPRGSNQPQHF
j_gene: TRBJ2-7; abundance: few; d_gene: .; v_gene: TRBV7-2; CDR3nt: TGTGCCAGCAGCTATAGGCCGGACGTAAGCTCCTACGAGCAGTACTTC; CDR3aa: CASSYRPDVSSYEQYF
j_gene: TRBJ1-2; abundance: .; d_gene: .; v_gene: TRBV20-1; CDR3nt: TGCAGTGCTAAAGGGCTAGACTATGGCTACACCTTC; CDR3aa: CSAKGLDYGYTF
j_gene: TRBJ2-1; abundance: .; d_gene: TRBD2; v_gene: TRBV20-1; CDR3nt: TGCAGTGCTAGAGATCCGGGGGGTTCCTACAATGAGCAGTTCTTC; CDR3aa: CSARDPGGSYNEQFF
j_gene: TRBJ2-7; abundance: few; d_gene: .; v_gene: TRBV7-2; CDR3nt: TGTGCCAGCAGCTCCGACAGGTCTCAAAGAGAGCAGTACTTC; CDR3aa: CASSSDRSQREQYF
j_gene: TRBJ2-3; abundance: .; d_gene: TRBD2; v_gene: TRBV5-1; CDR3nt: TGCGCCAGCAGCCTGGGGACTAGCGGGAGTGGAGATACGCAGTATTTT; CDR3aa: CASSLGTSGSGDTQYF
j_gene: TRBJ2-7; abundance: many; d_gene: TRBD2; v_gene: TRBV5-6; CDR3nt: TGTGCCAGCAGCCTATCACTAGCGGGATTGGAGCAGTACTTC; CDR3aa: CASSLSLAGLEQYF
j_gene: TRBJ1-1; abundance: many; d_gene: .; v_gene: TRBV5-1; CDR3nt: TGCGCCAGCAGCTTGGTTAGGGCCCATGAAGCTTTCTTT; CDR3aa: CASSLVRAHEAFF
j_gene: TRBJ2-7; abundance: many; d_gene: .; v_gene: TRBV27; CDR3nt: TGTGCCAGCAGTTCACTCAACGCCGGGACAAACCGCGAGCAGTACTTC; CDR3aa: CASSSLNAGTNREQYF
j_gene: TRBJ1-5; abundance: many; d_gene: .; v_gene: TRBV5-1; CDR3nt: TGCGCCAGCAGCCGGGCGGGTCGCAATCAGCCCCAGCATTTT; CDR3aa: CASSRAGRNQPQHF
j_gene: TRBJ1-5; abundance: .; d_gene: .; v_gene: TRBV24-1; CDR3nt: TGTGCCACCAGTGATACAGGCAATCAGCCCCAGCACTTT; CDR3aa: CATSDTGNQPQHF
j_gene: TRBJ2-3; abundance: many; d_gene: .; v_gene: TRBV5-1; CDR3nt: TGCGCCAGCAGGTACACAGATACGCAGTATTTT; CDR3aa: CASRYTDTQYF
j_gene: TRBJ2-5; abundance: few; d_gene: .; v_gene: TRBV11-1; CDR3nt: TGTGCCAGCAGCTTAGGGGTGATGGAGACCCAGTACTTC; CDR3aa: CASSLGVMETQYF
j_gene: TRBJ2-2; abundance: .; d_gene: TRBD2; v_gene: TRBV7-9; CDR3nt: TGTGCCAGCAGCCCTTCCTTAGCGGGGGGCGCCGGGGAGCTGTTTTTT; CDR3aa: CASSPSLAGGAGELFF
j_gene: TRBJ2-7; abundance: few; d_gene: .; v_gene: TRBV6-2/TRBV6-3; CDR3nt: TGTGCCAGTACTAGCAGCAGCTCCTACGAGCAGTACTTC; CDR3aa: CASTSSSSYEQYF
j_gene: TRBJ2-2; abundance: .; d_gene: TRBD1; v_gene: TRBV29-1; CDR3nt: TGCAGCGTTGGGGGGTACAGGGGTCTAAACACCGGGGAGCTGTTTTTT; CDR3aa: CSVGGYRGLNTGELFF
j_gene: TRBJ2-3; abundance: .; d_gene: TRBD2; v_gene: TRBV5-1; CDR3nt: TGCGCCAGCAGCTTGGGGACTAGCGGGTGCACAGCTACGCAGTATTTT; CDR3aa: CASSLGTSGCTATQYF
j_gene: TRBJ2-1; abundance: many; d_gene: .; v_gene: TRBV5-1; CDR3nt: TGCGCCAGCAGCTTATCAGATGAGCAGTTCTTC; CDR3aa: CASSLSDEQFF
j_gene: TRBJ1-1; abundance: few; d_gene: .; v_gene: TRBV7-6; CDR3nt: TGTGCCAGCAGCCTGTTAGGGGGGTCGGACACTGAAGCTTTCTTT; CDR3aa: CASSLLGGSDTEAFF